A single sample gave rise to the 13 T cell receptor beta chains below, sequenced in a study of T cells in women clearing cervical HPV infection. Assay used: immunoSEQ multiplex PCR; TCRdb lists only in-frame clones, some missing. The sample data list tens of thousands of clones. Sequencing was carried out using blood buffy coat. All receptors derive from a woman between 18 and 70 years old with a cervical HPV16 infection that either progressed to CIN3+ or cleared (not recorded which).

In the case of this clone: Read coverage stops 3 residues before the CDR3 terminus; the germline J gene supplies the remainder. The V and J genes are TRBV20-1 and TRBJ2-3; TRBD2 matches at 11 bases. CDR3 size: 14 residues. The V gene's germline CDR1 is DFQATT and CDR2 SNEGSKA (reference sequence). Partial CDR3 DNA: TGCAGTGCTACAGGGACTAGCGGCCAAGAGACG. Translated, it gives CSATGTSGQET. The complete CDR3 sequence is CSATGTSGQETQYF.

On this clone itself: Read sequence stops 3 residues before the CDR3 end, and the germline J gene provides the missing end. This chain joins TRBV30 and TRBJ1-2; weak D call: TRBD1 (5 bases). V was clipped by 4 bases and J by 4 bases, with 19 bases between them. The CDR3 extends over 15 amino acids. The V gene's germline CDR1 is GTSNPN and CDR2 SVGIG (reference sequence). This chain's CDR3 is CAWTPVGGIFYGYTF. CDR3 DNA (partial): TGTGCCTGGACCCCGGTCGGGGGGATTTTCTATGGC.

Details on this clone: The CDR3 end falls 3 residues outside the read, so it is completed with the germline J gene. This chain links TRBV19 with TRBJ2-4, with D possibly matching TRBD1 (6 bases). The CDR3 runs 16 residues. Germline assignment: CDR1 LNHDA and CDR2 SQIVND (reference sequence). The CDR3 bases that were read are TGTGCCAGTAGCCTAGGTCTCAGACAGGCTAACTATGGT. This gives the protein CASSLGLRQANYG. The whole CDR3 protein reads CASSLGLRQANYGQYF.

Comment on this clone: The CDR3 is cut off 3 residues early in the read; its end comes from the germline J gene. This sample also contains other DNA sequences that code for the same CDR3. The chain recombines TRBV19 with TRBJ1-3, with 7 bases matching TRBD1. This CDR3 is 15 amino acids long. Unmatched junction bases numbered 6, after V lost 4 bases and J lost 3 bases. Germline assignment: CDR1 LNHDA and CDR2 SQIVND (reference sequence). The sequenced CDR3 bases are TGTGCCAGTAGTACCAGGGGGGTATTTGGAAACACC. It codes for CASSTRGVFGNT. The entire CDR3 protein reads CASSTRGVFGNTIYF.

Note on this clone: Coverage ceases 3 residues before the CDR3 finishes, and the germline J gene fills in the end. The rearrangement links TRBV12-3 or TRBV12-4 to TRBJ2-3, with 10 positions matching TRBD1. The CDR3 runs 15 residues. Incomplete CDR3 DNA: TGTGCCAGCAGCTCCGGGACAGGGGAGCGGGAGACG. Its protein is CASSSGTGERET. The CDR3 reads in full as CASSSGTGERETQYF.

Turning to this clone: The CDR3 is cut off 3 residues early in the read; its end comes from the germline J gene. J is TRBJ2-3 and V is TRBV11-3; TRBD2 agrees at 11 bases. The CDR3 is made up of 13 amino acids. CDR1 and CDR2 (germline): SGHNT, YENEEA. The chain's CDR3 is CASGLAGGETQYF. The DNA read from the CDR3 is TGTGCCAGCGGCCTAGCGGGGGGCGAGACG.

With regard to this clone: Read sequence stops 3 residues before the CDR3 end, and the germline J gene provides the missing end. The chain recombines TRBV20-1 with TRBJ2-4, with TRBD1 identical over 8 bases. Germline CDR1 DFQATT, CDR2 SNEGSKA (reference sequence). The CDR3 runs 12 residues. V lost 3 bases to trimming and J lost 8 bases; unmatched junction nucleotides: 3. This CDR3 reads CSARGQAYIQYF. Incomplete CDR3 DNA: TGCAGTGCTAGGGGACAGGCGTACATT.

Remarks on this clone: Read coverage stops 3 residues before the CDR3 terminus; the germline J gene supplies the remainder. This rearrangement joins TRBV30 to TRBJ2-3; D call uncertain. The V and J ends lost 5 bases and 2 bases respectively, with 11 bases between them. The CDR3 sequence is 13 residues long. Germline V gene sequence: CDR1 GTSNPN, CDR2 SVGIG (reference sequence). This CDR3 reads CAWARSYTDTQYF. The sequenced part of the CDR3 DNA is TGTGCCTGGGCCAGGAGTTACACAGATACG.

A note on this clone: The read finishes 3 residues shy of the CDR3 end, and the germline J gene is used to complete it. The chain carries TRBV6-1 and TRBJ2-7, with D possibly matching TRBD2 (5 bases). CDR3 size: 14 residues. V dropped 0 bases and J dropped 6 bases, with 12 bases sitting between them. The V gene's germline CDR1 is MNHNS and CDR2 SASEGT. The part of the CDR3 DNA that was read is TGTGCCAGCAGTGAAGCAGGACGGCGGGTCGAG. Residues: CASSEAGRRVE. The CDR3 in full is CASSEAGRRVEQYF.

Concerning this clone: One junction end does not reproduce the germline sequence, and a read error may be involved. Sequencing ends 3 residues short of the CDR3 end; the germline J gene provides the rest. The same CDR3 arises from other DNA sequences in this sample as well. The genes are TRBV7-2 and TRBJ1-3; a weak D match, TRBD1 (5 bases). The CDR3 has 15 amino acids. CDR1 SGHTA and CDR2 FQGNSA come from the germline V gene. This CDR3 is CASSLGGGSGNTIYF. Incomplete CDR3 DNA: TGTGCCAGCAGCCTGGGGGGGGGTTCTGGAAACACG.

As concerns this clone: Sequencing ends 3 residues short of the CDR3 end; the germline J gene provides the rest. This sequence joins TRBV6-2 or TRBV6-3 and TRBJ1-2; D ambiguous. The CDR3 is 14 amino acids. Germline V gene data show CDR1 as MNHEY and CDR2 as SVGEGT. The CDR3: CASSYASGTDTYTF. Incomplete CDR3 DNA: TGTGCCAGCAGTTACGCTAGCGGCACAGATACC.

Comments on this clone: The CDR3 end falls 3 residues outside the read, so it is completed with the germline J gene. The rearrangement links TRBV19 to TRBJ1-5; the match to TRBD1 covers 9 bases. Germline-derived CDR1 and CDR2 are LNHDA and SQIVND (reference sequence). The ends lost 3 bases at V and 6 bases at J; junction bases unmatched: 9. CDR3 length: 16 amino acids. This CDR3 reads CASSIQQGARSQPQHF. CDR3 DNA (partial): TGTGCCAGTAGTATTCAACAGGGGGCAAGGAGTCAGCCC.

On this clone itself: Read data end 3 residues before the CDR3 end; the end is taken from the germline J gene. The chain links TRBV19 to TRBJ1-1; D unclear. V dropped 8 bases and J dropped 7 bases, with 8 bases sitting between them. This CDR3 is 10 amino acids long. In germline, CDR1 is LNHDA, CDR2 SQIVND (reference sequence). The CDR3 here is CASQGHEAFF. CDR3 DNA, as far as it was read: TGTGCCAGTCAAGGGCATGAA.